This T cell receptor beta chain came from a study of T cells after yellow fever vaccination. General observations from the study: Clonotypes appearing in both CD4 and CD8 compartments existed, and their share was small.

This clonotype was picked up a small number of times. Its cognate antigen is unknown. Researchers made TCR cDNA using 5'RACE template switching, and this step added a universal primer site and UMIs. One entry per CDR3 protein, called by TCRdb with MiXCR from the 5' RACE reads. The table shows 300,000 to 450,000 distinct CDR3 sequences, with 6% to 8% occurring only once. Trimming at V came to 3 bases and at J to 8 bases, leaving 10 bases not matched to a gene. The CDR3 has 15 amino acids. Germline CDR1 reads SEHNR; CDR2 reads FQNEAQ (reference sequence). This material consisted of PBMCs, taken 5 days after the yellow fever booster vaccination. This chain links TRBV7-9 with TRBJ2-1; 7 nucleotides line up with TRBD2. The TCR sequence derives from a man aged 25 to 40 who received the YFV17D yellow fever vaccine. The CDR3 sequence is CASSFQAGVMDEQFF. The CDR3 DNA reads as TGTGCCAGCAGCTTCCAGGCGGGGGTTATGGATGAGCAGTTCTTC.